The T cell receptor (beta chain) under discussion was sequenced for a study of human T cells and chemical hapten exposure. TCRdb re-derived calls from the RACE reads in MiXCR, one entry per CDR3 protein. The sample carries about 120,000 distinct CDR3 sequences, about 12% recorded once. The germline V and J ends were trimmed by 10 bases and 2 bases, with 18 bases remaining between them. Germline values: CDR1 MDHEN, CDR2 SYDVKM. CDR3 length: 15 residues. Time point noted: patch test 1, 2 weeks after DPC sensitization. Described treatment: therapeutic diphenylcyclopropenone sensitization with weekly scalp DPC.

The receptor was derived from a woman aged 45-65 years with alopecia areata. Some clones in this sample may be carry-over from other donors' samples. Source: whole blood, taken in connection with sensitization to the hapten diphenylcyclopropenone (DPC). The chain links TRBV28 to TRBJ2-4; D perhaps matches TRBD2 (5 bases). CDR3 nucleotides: TGTGCCACCCAGACGGCTCGGGGAACCAAAAACATTCAGTACTTC. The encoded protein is CATQTARGTKNIQYF.